This passage covers 10 T cell receptor beta chains from one sample sequenced in a study of response to subunit inactivated influenza vaccine. MiXCR was run by TCRdb on the RT-PCR reads, yielding one entry per CDR3 protein. The table lists just under 550,000 distinct CDR3 sequences, roughly 25% of them singletons. This sample was also put to use in a study of T cells expressing NK-cell markers. That study adds: As the method of synthesis, 5'RACE template switching with UMIs yielded TCR beta cDNA.

This material consisted of CD4+ T cells sorted from PBMCs, taken roughly 12 days after vaccination. Receptor source: a man aged 50-60 years who received an inactivated influenza vaccine.

V and J are TRBV7-2 and TRBJ2-5; 7 bases agree with TRBD2. Trimming cost V 0 bases and J 1 base; bases outside gene matches: 5. CDR3 length equals 16 residues. Germline lookup yields CDR1 SGHTA and CDR2 FQGNSA. The CDR3, as DNA: TGTGCCAGCAGCTTAGCCACCCGGGGGGTCCAAGAGACCCAGTACTTC. This sequence encodes CASSLATRGVQETQYF.

This CDR3 reads CASSYPLAAGVGEQYF. The CDR3 DNA reads as TGTGCCAGCAGTTACCCGTTGGCAGCGGGAGTGGGGGAGCAGTACTTC. The J gene is TRBJ2-7, the V gene TRBV6-2 or TRBV6-3, with 8 bases lining up with TRBD2. CDR3 length: 16 amino acids. Germline values: CDR1 MNHEY, CDR2 SVGEGT. V trimming: 2 bases; J trimming: 7 bases; junction bases outside the gene matches: 13.

This rearrangement joins TRBV20-1 to TRBJ2-7; D gene unclear. Germline loops: CDR1 DFQATT, CDR2 SNEGSKA (reference sequence). The CDR3 length is 14 residues. Deletions cut 1 base from V and 0 bases from J, with 10 bases between. CDR3 nucleotides: TGCAGTGCTAGAGGGACGTCGATCTCCTACGAGCAGTACTTC. It specifies CSARGTSISYEQYF.

The chain combines TRBV5-1 with TRBJ2-2, with TRBD1 matching over 9 bases. Germline CDR1 SGHRS, CDR2 YFSETQ. With 4 bases clipped from V and 5 bases from J, the junction kept 9 bases outside the gene matches. The CDR3 contains 16 residues. CDR3 in DNA: TGCGCCAGCAGCAGGACCGGGACAGGGAAAACCGGGGAGCTGTTTTTT. Encoded protein: CASSRTGTGKTGELFF.

This clonotype has only a few counts. CDR3 in amino acids: CASSFGPFDTEAFF. The DNA of the CDR3 is TGTGCCAGCAGCTTTGGACCATTTGACACTGAAGCTTTCTTT. The chain carries TRBV5-4 and TRBJ1-1, with D unclear. Germline values: CDR1 SGHNT, CDR2 YYREEE (reference sequence). The V end lost 2 bases, the J end lost 3 bases, and 11 bases lay between the germline ends. CDR3 size: 14 residues.

This clonotype has a handful of counts. The CDR3 nucleotides are TGTGCCAGCAGTTCCGGGATCCAAGAGACCCAGTACTTC. Translation gives CASSSGIQETQYF. The chain has TRBV6-6 and TRBJ2-5, with D maybe TRBD2 (5 bases). The V end lost 4 bases, the J end lost 1 base, and 7 bases lay between the germline ends. The CDR3 runs to 13 residues. Germline lookup yields CDR1 MNHNY and CDR2 SVGAGI (reference sequence).

This clonotype was seen only a few times. The chain's CDR3 is CSGTRSLGNEQFF. As DNA, the CDR3 is TGCAGCGGGACTAGATCGTTGGGCAATGAGCAGTTCTTC. This sequence joins TRBV20-1 and TRBJ2-1, with 8 positions matching TRBD2. The CDR3 is made up of 13 amino acids. The germline V gene has CDR1 DFQATT and CDR2 SNEGSKA (reference sequence).

This clonotype showed up many times. The genes are TRBV7-8 and TRBJ2-1, with 9 bases that match TRBD1. The CDR3 is 16 amino acids. The V and J ends lost 5 bases and 5 bases, in that order; junction bases with no gene match: 10. Germline CDR1 is SGHVS and CDR2 is FQNEAQ. For the CDR3, the DNA is TGTGCCAGCAGCCAGGCCGGGACAGGGAGGAACAATGAGCAGTTCTTC. Residues: CASSQAGTGRNNEQFF.

This clonotype was detected only a few times. The V and J genes are TRBV10-3 and TRBJ2-5; 11 bases are a match to TRBD1. The trim removed 8 bases at V and 7 bases at J, leaving 9 bases unmatched. The germline CDR1 and CDR2 sequences are ENHRY and SYGVKD. CDR3 length equals 14 residues. The CDR3, as DNA: TGTGCCATCGCGGACAGGGGGCCCCGACGGACCCAGTACTTC. Amino acid sequence: CAIADRGPRRTQYF.

This clonotype was seen more than once but under ten times. The chain couples TRBV20-1 to TRBJ2-1, with 8 bases identical to TRBD1. CDR3 length: 11 amino acids. The V gene's germline CDR1 is DFQATT and CDR2 SNEGSKA (reference sequence). As DNA, the CDR3 is TGCAGAGCCACAGGGGGGAATGAGCAGTTCTTC. Amino acids: CRATGGNEQFF.